This T cell receptor (beta chain) is from a study of blood T cell repertoires in COVID-19. This CDR3 is 15 amino acids long. The germline CDR1 and CDR2 sequences are SGHAT and FQNNGV. V was pared by 3 bases and J by 2 bases, with 10 bases between. Seattle-derived patients entered the study during active infection and were followed longitudinally. In the study's own analysis: How many nucleated cells were present was estimated from reference gene primer amplification. Here immunoSEQ multiplex PCR was the method, and the copy in TCRdb shows in-frame clones only, minus some. V, J and clone size were drawn from that table, and D and trimming were deduced from the DNA. The sample gives approximately 290,000 clones, about 85% of which show up once; 0.87% is in the top ten.

The V gene is TRBV11-2, the J gene TRBJ2-2, with D possibly TRBD1 on 5 matching bases. This TCR came from a human donor with COVID-19, enrolled during active disease. The donor label of this sample is uncertain. The sequenced sample was peripheral blood. As DNA, the CDR3 is TGTGCCAGCAGCTTTCGCAGGGCTAACACCGGGGAGCTGTTTTTT. It specifies CASSFRRANTGELFF. The full variable domain, completed using reference TRBV11-2 and TRBJ2-2, is EAGVAQSPRYKIIEKRQSVAFWCNPISGHATLYWYQQILGQGPKLLIQFQNNGVVDDSQLPKDRFSAERLKGVDSTLKIQPAKLEDSAVYLCASSFRRANTGELFFGEGSRLTVL.